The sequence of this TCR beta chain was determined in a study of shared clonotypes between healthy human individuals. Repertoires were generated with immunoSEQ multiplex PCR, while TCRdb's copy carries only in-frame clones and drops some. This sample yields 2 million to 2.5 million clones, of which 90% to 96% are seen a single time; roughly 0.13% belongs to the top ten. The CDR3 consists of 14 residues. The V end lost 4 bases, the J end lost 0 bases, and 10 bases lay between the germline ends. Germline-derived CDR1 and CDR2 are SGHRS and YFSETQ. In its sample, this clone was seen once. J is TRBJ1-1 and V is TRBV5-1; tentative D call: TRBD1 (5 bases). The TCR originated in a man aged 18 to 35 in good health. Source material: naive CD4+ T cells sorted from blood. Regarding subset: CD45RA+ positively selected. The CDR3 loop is CASSGDRMNTEAFF. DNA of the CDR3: TGCGCCAGCAGCGGAGACAGAATGAACACTGAAGCTTTCTTT. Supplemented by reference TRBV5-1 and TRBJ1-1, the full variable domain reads KAGVTQTPRYLIKTRGQQVTLSCSPISGHRSVSWYQQTPGQGLQFLFEYFSETQRNKGNFPGRFSGRQFSNSRSEMNVSTLELGDSALYLCASSGDRMNTEAFFGQGTRLTVV.